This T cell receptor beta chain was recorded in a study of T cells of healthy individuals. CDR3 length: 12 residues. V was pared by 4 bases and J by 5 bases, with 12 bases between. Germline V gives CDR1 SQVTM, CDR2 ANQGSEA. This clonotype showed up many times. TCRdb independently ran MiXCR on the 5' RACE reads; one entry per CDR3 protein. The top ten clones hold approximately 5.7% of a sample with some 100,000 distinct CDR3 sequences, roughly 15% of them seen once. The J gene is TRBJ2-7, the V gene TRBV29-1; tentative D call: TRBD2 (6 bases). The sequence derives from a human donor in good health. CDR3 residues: CSVGWGLDEQYF. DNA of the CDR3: TGCAGCGTTGGGTGGGGACTCGACGAGCAGTACTTC.